What follows are 12 T cell receptor beta chains derived from one specimen sequenced in a study of OX40 agonist ivuxolimab in advanced cancers. Data came from immunoSEQ multiplex PCR; TCRdb stores just in-frame clones and leaves some out. Among tens of thousands of clones listed, around 90% were seen once. The sample was CD4+ or CD8+ T cells sorted from blood, taken in a trial of the OX40 agonist ivuxolimab. The receptors were gathered from an adult with an advanced solid tumor such as melanoma, head and neck, liver or kidney cancer.

This chain uses TRBV10-3 with TRBJ1-4; TRBD1 might be the D (6 bases). Germline CDR1 is ENHRY and CDR2 is SYGVKD. The germline V and J ends were trimmed by 11 bases and 8 bases, with 12 bases remaining between them. There are 11 residues in the CDR3. CDR3 loop: CAVQGGEKLFF. CDR3 nucleotides: TGTGCCGTACAGGGTGGGGAAAAACTGTTTTTT.

In this sample, this clone turned up once. The V gene is TRBV30, the J gene TRBJ2-7, with D possibly TRBD2 on 6 matching bases. Germline V gene sequence: CDR1 GTSNPN, CDR2 SVGIG (reference sequence). The CDR3 runs to 12 residues. Trimming took 0 bases from V and 5 from J, leaving 8 bases between them. CDR3 amino acids: CAWSVRRDEQYF. CDR3 DNA: TGTGCCTGGAGTGTAAGGAGGGACGAGCAGTACTTC.

The V and J genes are TRBV27 and TRBJ2-3; possibly TRBD1 for D (5 bases). Trimming removed 3 bases at V and 3 bases at J, with 10 bases between. The CDR3 has 14 amino acids. CDR1 is MNHEY and CDR2 is SMNVEV in the germline V gene (reference sequence). As DNA, the CDR3 is TGTGCCAGCAGTTTGGAAAGGGGAACAGATACGCAGTATTTT. It codes for CASSLERGTDTQYF.

The rearrangement joins TRBV9 to TRBJ1-5; TRBD1 matches at 11 bases. Germline CDR1 reads SGDLS; CDR2 reads YYNGEE. Unmatched junction bases numbered 1, after V lost 2 bases and J lost 3 bases. This CDR3 is built from 15 residues. DNA of the CDR3: TGTGCCAGCAGCGTGGGACAGGGGGACAATCAGCCCCAGCATTTT. It yields the protein CASSVGQGDNQPQHF.

This clone was detected once. The chain couples TRBV5-4 to TRBJ2-7; D ambiguous. The germline V and J ends were trimmed by 4 bases and 2 bases, with 22 bases remaining between them. CDR1 and CDR2 (germline): SGHNT, YYREEE (reference sequence). The CDR3 contains 17 residues. DNA of the CDR3: TGTGCCAGCAGCCGAGACGGGCAGGCCATTAGCCCCTACGAGCAGTACTTC. This encodes CASSRDGQAISPYEQYF.

V gene TRBV14 combines with J gene TRBJ2-1; TRBD2 matches 10 bases. CDR1 and CDR2 from the germline V gene are SGHDN and FVKESK. This CDR3 comprises 19 residues. Trimming took 4 bases from V and 0 from J; bases not matched to a gene: 12. The CDR3 sequence: CASSRGLAGAAISYNEQFF. The CDR3 DNA follows: TGTGCCAGCAGCCGGGGGCTAGCGGGAGCCGCTATCTCCTACAATGAGCAGTTCTTC.

The chain recombines TRBV5-1 with TRBJ1-4; D unresolved. CDR3 length equals 15 residues. V lost 0 bases to trimming and J lost 8 bases, with 14 bases between them. Germline loops: CDR1 SGHRS, CDR2 YFSETQ. This chain's CDR3 is CASSLGPEGGEKLFF. The DNA for the CDR3 is TGCGCCAGCAGCTTGGGCCCGGAAGGAGGAGAAAAACTGTTTTTT. Full variable domain (missing parts from reference TRBV5-1 and TRBJ1-4): KAGVTQTPRYLIKTRGQQVTLSCSPISGHRSVSWYQQTPGQGLQFLFEYFSETQRNKGNFPGRFSGRQFSNSRSEMNVSTLELGDSALYLCASSLGPEGGEKLFFGSGTQLSVL.

The chain recombines TRBV6-5 with TRBJ1-2; D uncertain. The germline V and J ends were trimmed by 6 bases and 2 bases, with 13 bases remaining between them. The CDR3 consists of 14 residues. The germline V gene has CDR1 MNHEY and CDR2 SVGAGI. CDR3 nucleotide sequence: TGTGCCAGCAGAAAATTCGGGGTGAACTATGGCTACACCTTC. Its protein product is CASRKFGVNYGYTF.

The rearrangement uses TRBV27 and TRBJ2-7, with TRBD2 identical over 8 bases. Germline CDR1 and CDR2: MNHEY and SMNVEV (reference sequence). Losses at the gene ends were 8 bases for V and 7 bases for J; bases not matched to a gene: 16. The CDR3 length is 15 residues. CDR3 nucleotide sequence: TGTGCCAGCCGTGGGGCGGGACTAGGTTCCTCGGAGCAGTACTTC. Translating it yields CASRGAGLGSSEQYF.

The chain links TRBV6-5 to TRBJ2-1, with 9 bases matching TRBD2. The CDR3 extends over 15 amino acids. The V gene's germline CDR1 is MNHEY and CDR2 SVGAGI. Unmatched junction bases numbered 11, after V lost 7 bases and J lost 7 bases. This CDR3 is CASTDIAGAANEQFF. The CDR3 DNA reads as TGTGCCAGCACCGATATAGCGGGAGCTGCGAATGAGCAGTTCTTC.

This sequence joins TRBV9 and TRBJ2-7; maybe TRBD1 (6 bases). This CDR3 contains 13 residues. Per the germline V gene, CDR1 is SGDLS and CDR2 is YYNGEE. V was clipped by 0 bases and J by 6 bases, with 10 bases between them. The CDR3 region is CASSVGKDSEQYF. As DNA, the CDR3 is TGTGCCAGCAGCGTAGGGAAGGACAGCGAGCAGTACTTC. The whole variable domain, filled in from reference TRBV9 and TRBJ2-7, reads DSGVTQTPKHLITATGQRVTLRCSPRSGDLSVYWYQQSLDQGLQFLIQYYNGEERAKGNILERFSAQQFPDLHSELNLSSLELGDSALYFCASSVGKDSEQYFGPGTRLTVT.

This chain uses TRBV5-1 with TRBJ2-1; the match to TRBD2 covers 8 bases. The CDR3 runs to 15 residues. J lost 7 bases, V lost 1 base, and 7 bases had no gene match. CDR1 SGHRS and CDR2 YFSETQ come from the germline V gene. CDR3 DNA sequence: TGCGCCAGCAGCTTGACGGGAGGGCCGGGAAATGAGCAGTTCTTC. Translating it yields CASSLTGGPGNEQFF.